The clone carrying this T cell receptor beta chain was seen a few times. Its specificity is not known. This sample stems from a study of PD-1 blockade in mismatch repair-deficient tumors. Study context: Patients had fewer than 15 mismatch repair-deficient cancer types and were previously treated and progressing. Overall study findings and caveats: After pembrolizumab, tumor-resident clones rose rapidly, then generally contracted before radiologic responses.

Profiled with immunoSEQ multiplex PCR; TCRdb holds only in-frame clones, not every one. The table has some 48,000 clones, over 60% seen once. All patients were mismatch repair deficient, assessed by either PCR or immunohistochemistry. J lost 4 bases, V lost 6 bases, and 4 bases had no gene match. The CDR3 has 13 residues. The germline V gene has CDR1 LNHDA and CDR2 SQIVND (reference sequence). Sequences were derived from PBMCs, sampled before pembrolizumab treatment. The gene calls are TRBV19 and TRBJ2-7; 9 bases map to TRBD1. The sequence was collected from an adult with mismatch repair-deficient cancer. The CDR3 loop reads CASSLGQGYEQYF. CDR3 bases: TGTGCCAGTAGCCTGGGACAGGGTTACGAGCAGTACTTC. Full variable domain (remainder filled in from reference TRBV19 and TRBJ2-7): DGGITQSPKYLFRKEGQNVTLSCEQNLNHDAMYWYRQDPGQGLRLIYYSQIVNDFQKGDIAEGYSVSREKKESFPLTVTSAQKNPTAFYLCASSLGQGYEQYFGPGTRLTVT.